Below, 23 T cell receptor beta chains from the same sample are listed, as sequenced in a study of T cell repertoires in cytomegalovirus infection. These receptors' targets are unknown. TCRdb reprocessed the reads with MiXCR, giving one entry per CDR3 protein. Among more than 95,000 distinct CDR3 sequences listed, 32% were seen once. Sequencing used CD8+ T cells from cultured PBMCs, obtained from culture after CMV antigen stimulation. The receptors shown here come from a human donor in good health (CMV status not recorded). Some clones in this sample may be carry-over from other donors' samples.

V is TRBV6-1 and J is TRBJ2-4; D is unclear. Per germline, CDR1 MNHNS and CDR2 SASEGT. The CDR3 has 15 amino acids. V was cut by 5 bases and J by 8 bases, with 19 bases left in between. The CDR3 is CASSNAAAGVHIQYF. The CDR3 DNA follows: TGTGCCAGCAGTAACGCAGCCGCTGGAGTTCACATTCAGTACTTC.

The V call is TRBV2, the J call TRBJ2-7; the D gene is possibly TRBD1 (5 bases). The CDR3 spans 15 residues. Germline CDR1 SNHLY, CDR2 FYNNEI. Trimming removed 4 bases from V and 0 bases from J, with 13 bases in between. The CDR3 protein is CASSVPAQGSYEQYF. In DNA form, the CDR3 reads TGTGCCAGCAGTGTCCCCGCCCAGGGCTCCTACGAGCAGTACTTC. Full variable domain (rest looked up from reference TRBV2 and TRBJ2-7): EPEVTQTPSHQVTQMGQEVILRCVPISNHLYFYWYRQILGQKVEFLVSFYNNEISEKSEIFDDQFSVERPDGSNFTLKIRSTKLEDSAMYFCASSVPAQGSYEQYFGPGTRLTVT.

The table lists this clonotype with a few counts. The rearrangement links TRBV29-1 to TRBJ1-2; 12 positions match TRBD1. CDR1 and CDR2 (germline): SQVTM, ANQGSEA. The CDR3 extends over 14 amino acids. V was clipped by 5 bases and J by 4 bases; unmatched bases: 5. The CDR3 region is CSVTGDRGPYGYTF. CDR3 coding DNA: TGCAGCGTTACAGGGGACAGGGGGCCCTATGGCTACACCTTC.

The rearrangement uses TRBV7-6 and TRBJ2-7; D possibly corresponds to TRBD1 (6 bases). Trimming left V 6 bases short and J 2 bases short, with 11 bases between. Germline lookup yields CDR1 SGHVS and CDR2 FNYEAQ. The CDR3 is 13 residues long. The CDR3 DNA is TGTGCCAGCAGGGGGGACATTACCTACGAGCAGTACTTC. Amino acid sequence: CASRGDITYEQYF.

V gene TRBV15 combines with J gene TRBJ2-7, with D tentatively TRBD1 or TRBD2 (7 bases each). The CDR3 is made up of 15 amino acids. V dropped 0 bases and J dropped 6 bases, with 15 bases sitting between them. Germline assignment: CDR1 LNHNV and CDR2 YYDKDF (reference sequence). The CDR3, as DNA: TGTGCCACCAGCAGAGATGGGGAGGGGGCGGTCGAGCAGTACTTC. Its protein is CATSRDGEGAVEQYF. Full variable domain (outside the CDR3, taken from reference TRBV15 and TRBJ2-7): DAMVIQNPRYQVTQFGKPVTLSCSQTLNHNVMYWYQQKSSQAPKLLFHYYDKDFNNEADTPDNFQSRRPNTSFCFLDIRSPGLGDTAMYLCATSRDGEGAVEQYFGPGTRLTVT.

The chain recombines TRBV28 with TRBJ1-2; possibly TRBD1 for D (5 bases). This CDR3 contains 13 residues. V was shortened by 7 bases and J by 4 bases, with 13 bases between the two germline ends. Germline CDR1 reads MDHEN; CDR2 reads SYDVKM. The CDR3 DNA follows: TGTGCCAGCAAGGCAGGGTTTCTCTATGGCTACACCTTC. Translated: CASKAGFLYGYTF.

This clonotype has only a few counts. V and J are TRBV7-8 and TRBJ2-1; the match to TRBD2 covers 13 bases. Germline V gene data show CDR1 as SGHVS and CDR2 as FQNEAQ. The J segment lost 0 bases and the V segment lost 5 bases, leaving 10 bases of the junction unmatched. The CDR3 has 19 amino acids. The CDR3 bases are TGTGCCAGCAGCGTCTTTCCCGGGACTAGCGGGGCCTCCTACAATGAGCAGTTCTTC. Residues: CASSVFPGTSGASYNEQFF.

The gene calls are TRBV29-1 and TRBJ2-2; possibly TRBD1 or TRBD2 for D (5 bases each). The CDR3 runs 13 residues. Between the trimmed V and J ends, which lost 3 bases and 1 base, there was a span of 6 bases. The germline V gene encodes CDR1 SQVTM and CDR2 ANQGSEA. The CDR3 spells CSVEGRNTGELFF. The CDR3 DNA reads as TGCAGCGTTGAGGGACGGAACACCGGGGAGCTGTTTTTT.

This chain uses TRBV7-6 with TRBJ2-4; D gene ambiguous. The V and J ends lost 6 bases and 0 bases respectively, with 6 bases between them. CDR1 and CDR2 from the germline V gene are SGHVS and FNYEAQ. The CDR3 has 13 residues. The CDR3 is CASRPSAKNIQYF. The CDR3 coding sequence is TGTGCCAGCAGACCATCAGCCAAAAACATTCAGTACTTC.

The chain is built from TRBV4-1 and TRBJ2-2; 8 positions agree with TRBD1. This CDR3 region has 21 residues. V dropped 3 bases and J dropped 0; count of bases not matched to a gene: 18. CDR1 is MGHRA and CDR2 is YSYEKL in the germline V gene. The CDR3 DNA sequence: TGCGCCAGCAGCCACAGGCCCGGGACAGGCCATACCACCGCGAACACCGGGGAGCTGTTTTTT. It encodes CASSHRPGTGHTTANTGELFF.

This clonotype was seen a handful of times. V usage is TRBV7-6 and J usage is TRBJ1-2; perhaps TRBD1 as D (5 bases). Germline lookup yields CDR1 SGHVS and CDR2 FNYEAQ. The CDR3 has 14 amino acids. V was shortened by 5 bases and J by 6 bases, with 16 bases between the two germline ends. CDR3 region: CASSQVEGQDGYTF. CDR3 nucleotide sequence: TGTGCCAGCAGCCAGGTGGAGGGGCAGGATGGCTACACCTTC.

A few counts support this clonotype. This chain connects TRBV6-1 to TRBJ1-5, with 7 bases lining up with TRBD1. V lost 7 bases and J lost 3; bases outside the gene matches: 6. Germline V lookup: CDR1 MNHNS, CDR2 SASEGT. The CDR3 covers 14 residues. CDR3 protein: CASNPQGSNQPQHF. The CDR3 DNA sequence: TGTGCCAGCAATCCACAGGGGTCCAATCAGCCCCAGCATTTT.

This clonotype was seen repeatedly, ten times or more. The chain combines TRBV28 with TRBJ2-7, with TRBD1 matching over 9 bases. Germline V CDR1 and CDR2: MDHEN, SYDVKM. The V and J ends lost 3 bases and 0 bases, in that order; junction bases with no gene match: 6. The CDR3 is 16 residues long. In nucleotides, the CDR3 is TGTGCCAGCAGTTTTGGGGGGACAGGGTACTCCTACGAGCAGTACTTC. Translated, it gives CASSFGGTGYSYEQYF.

This chain joins TRBV5-6 and TRBJ1-5; 8 bases are shared with TRBD1. The V segment lost 0 bases and the J segment 9 bases; nucleotides outside the gene matches: 5. This CDR3 has 14 amino acids. Germline CDR1 is SGHDT and CDR2 is YYEEEE. In DNA, the CDR3 is TGTGCCAGCAGCTTGGGGGGACAGGCCGGGCCCCAGCATTTT. Translation gives CASSLGGQAGPQHF. The full variable domain, its missing parts supplied by reference TRBV5-6 and TRBJ1-5, is DAGVTQSPTHLIKTRGQQVTLRCSPKSGHDTVSWYQQALGQGPQFIFQYYEEEERQRGNFPDRFSGHQFPNYSSELNVNALLLGDSALYLCASSLGGQAGPQHFGDGTRLSIL.

The chain has TRBV27 and TRBJ1-1, with D hard to call. Between the trimmed V and J ends, which lost 5 bases and 6 bases, there was a span of 16 bases. CDR3 length: 14 amino acids. Germline lookup yields CDR1 MNHEY and CDR2 SMNVEV (reference sequence). In nucleotides, the CDR3 is TGTGCCAGCAGTCCGTCGCGACGGATTTCTGAAGCTTTCTTT. Translated: CASSPSRRISEAFF.

This clonotype was seen ten or more times. The V and J genes are TRBV28 and TRBJ2-1, with TRBD2 identical over 8 bases. Germline V gives CDR1 MDHEN, CDR2 SYDVKM. This CDR3 is built from 19 residues. With V trimmed by 5 bases and J by 7 bases, 22 bases remained unmatched. In DNA form, the CDR3 reads TGTGCCAGCAGTCGAACCACCATTTCGGTAGCGGGGCTACGGAATGAGCAGTTCTTC. Translation: CASSRTTISVAGLRNEQFF.

This clonotype was seen more than once but under ten times. The chain couples TRBV4-1 to TRBJ2-5, with TRBD2 matching 9 bases. V dropped 1 base and J dropped 5; count of bases not matched to a gene: 11. The CDR3 is made up of 17 amino acids. Germline CDR1 and CDR2: MGHRA and YSYEKL. The CDR3 is CASSQATGGGASETQYF. The DNA of the CDR3 is TGCGCCAGCAGCCAAGCCACTGGCGGGGGGGCCAGTGAGACCCAGTACTTC.

This clonotype was detected only a few times. V usage is TRBV11-2 and J usage is TRBJ2-5; 9 bases align to TRBD2. CDR1 is SGHAT and CDR2 is FQNNGV in the germline V gene. CDR3 length: 16 amino acids. V gave up 1 base and J gave up 5 bases; unmatched junction bases: 8. The CDR3 here is CASSLGIAGVLETQYF. DNA for the CDR3: TGTGCCAGCAGCTTAGGAATAGCGGGGGTTTTGGAGACCCAGTACTTC.

V usage is TRBV9 and J usage is TRBJ2-7; 8 bases match TRBD2. The length of the CDR3 is 14 residues. The V and J ends lost 3 bases and 3 bases, in that order; junction bases with no gene match: 5. Per the germline V gene, CDR1 is SGDLS and CDR2 is YYNGEE. The CDR3, as DNA: TGTGCCAGCAGCGGTAGCGGGGTGGTCTACGAGCAGTACTTC. It codes for CASSGSGVVYEQYF.

The gene calls are TRBV27 and TRBJ1-5; a weak D match, TRBD1 (6 bases). Trimming stripped 0 bases from V and 0 bases from J, with 12 bases between. Germline loops: CDR1 MNHEY, CDR2 SMNVEV (reference sequence). The CDR3 covers 17 residues. The CDR3 nucleotides are TGTGCCAGCAGTTTATCTGCAGGGGAATATAGCAATCAGCCCCAGCATTTT. Translating it yields CASSLSAGEYSNQPQHF.

The rearrangement uses TRBV6-5 and TRBJ2-7; D unresolved. The CDR3 loop spans 14 amino acids. Germline V lookup: CDR1 MNHEY, CDR2 SVGAGI. V dropped 4 bases and J dropped 0 bases, with 10 bases sitting between them. CDR3 bases: TGTGCCAGCAGTTGGGGAAGGGACTCCTACGAGCAGTACTTC. Its translation is CASSWGRDSYEQYF.

This clonotype was seen many times. The chain couples TRBV6-5 to TRBJ1-6; 8 positions match TRBD1. With V trimmed by 2 bases and J by 10 bases, 7 bases remained unmatched. The CDR3 has 15 amino acids. CDR1 is MNHEY, CDR2 SVGAGI, per germline. The CDR3: CASSYEGRGRSPLHF. CDR3 nucleotide sequence: TGTGCCAGCAGTTACGAAGGCAGGGGGCGATCACCCCTCCACTTT.

A few counts support this clonotype. This chain uses TRBV27 with TRBJ2-1, with 7 positions matching TRBD2. This CDR3 has 17 residues. Germline V lookup: CDR1 MNHEY, CDR2 SMNVEV (reference sequence). V gave up 7 bases and J gave up 7 bases; unmatched junction bases: 19. The CDR3 is CASKLYGSGVLENEQFF. The CDR3 nucleotides are TGTGCCAGCAAATTATATGGGAGCGGGGTCCTAGAGAATGAGCAGTTCTTC.